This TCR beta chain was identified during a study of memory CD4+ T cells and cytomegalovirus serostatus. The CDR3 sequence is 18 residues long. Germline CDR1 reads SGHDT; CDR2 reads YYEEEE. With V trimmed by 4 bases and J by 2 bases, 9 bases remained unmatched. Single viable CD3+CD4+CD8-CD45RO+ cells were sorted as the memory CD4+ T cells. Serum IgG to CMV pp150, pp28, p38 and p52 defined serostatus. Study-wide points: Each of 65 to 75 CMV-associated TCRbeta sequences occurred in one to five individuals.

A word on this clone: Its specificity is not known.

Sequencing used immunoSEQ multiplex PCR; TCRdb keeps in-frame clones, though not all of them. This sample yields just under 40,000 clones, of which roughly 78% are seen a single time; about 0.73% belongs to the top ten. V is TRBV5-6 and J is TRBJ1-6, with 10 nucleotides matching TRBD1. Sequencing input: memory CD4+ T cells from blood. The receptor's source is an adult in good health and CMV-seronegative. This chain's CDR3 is CASSPRDRGLTYNSPLHF. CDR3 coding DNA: TGTGCCAGCAGCCCCCGGGACAGGGGCCTTACCTATAATTCACCCCTCCACTTT.